The sequence of this TCR beta chain was determined in a study of blood T cell repertoires in COVID-19. Study information: The United States, Italy and Spain were the sources of the acute and convalescent COVID-19 samples. From T cells, B-cell-depleted T cells, or PBMCs came the material, which was cDNA or gDNA.

In the study's own analysis: How many nucleated cells were present was estimated from reference gene primer amplification. Libraries were prepared by immunoSEQ multiplex PCR; TCRdb keeps only in-frame clonotypes and omits some of them. V and J calls and clone size are those listed in that table; D and trimming were worked out from the DNA. Of approximately 190,000 clones listed, around 86% are singletons. The CDR3 sequence is 15 residues long. Germline V gene sequence: CDR1 SGHTA, CDR2 FQGTGA. V was trimmed by 0 bases and J by 2 bases, leaving 9 bases between them. This rearrangement joins TRBV7-3 to TRBJ2-3, with D hard to call. Sequences were obtained from peripheral blood. The sequence came from a woman between 40 and 50 years old with acute or convalescent COVID-19. Here the CDR3 reads CASSLTGEVTDTQYF. CDR3 in DNA: TGTGCCAGCAGCTTAACAGGAGAGGTCACAGATACGCAGTATTTT. Based on the CDR3 plus reference TRBV7-3 and TRBJ2-3, the full variable domain is GAGVSQTPSNKVTEKGKYVELRCDPISGHTALYWYRQSLGQGPEFLIYFQGTGAADDSGLPNDRFFAVRPEGSVSTLKIQRTERGDSAVYLCASSLTGEVTDTQYFGPGTRLTVL.